This TCR beta chain was observed in a study of regulatory T cells. Study findings and constraints: In CD3G-deficient patients, conventional CD4+ T cells were enriched for hydrophobic CDR3 residues at positions 6 and 7.

Of note for this clone: As yet, its antigen is unknown.

V was pared by 5 bases and J by 4 bases, with 22 bases between. The CDR3 is 17 amino acids. In germline, CDR1 is MDHEN, CDR2 SYDVKM. Amplification used 52 TRBV primers and 13 TRBJ primers. TCRdb's table, derived via immunoSEQ multiplex PCR, lists solely in-frame clones and lacks some. Of 30,000 to 40,000 clones in the sample, 89% were seen once. Regulatory (CD25-high CD127-low) and conventional (CD25-low CD127-high) CD4+ T cells were sorted separately. The chain carries TRBV28 and TRBJ2-3; D perhaps matches TRBD2 (5 bases). What was sequenced was conventional CD4+ T cells sorted from blood. This TCR was sampled from a young adult with CD3G deficiency. The CDR3 loop is CASSRGEGGFWADTQYF. Here the CDR3 DNA reads TGTGCCAGCAGTCGGGGAGAGGGTGGGTTTTGGGCAGATACGCAGTATTTT. The full variable domain, its missing parts supplied by reference TRBV28 and TRBJ2-3, is DVKVTQSSRYLVKRTGEKVFLECVQDMDHENMFWYRQDPGLGLRLIYFSYDVKMKEKGDIPEGYSVSREKKERFSLILESASTNQTSMYLCASSRGEGGFWADTQYFGPGTRLTVL.